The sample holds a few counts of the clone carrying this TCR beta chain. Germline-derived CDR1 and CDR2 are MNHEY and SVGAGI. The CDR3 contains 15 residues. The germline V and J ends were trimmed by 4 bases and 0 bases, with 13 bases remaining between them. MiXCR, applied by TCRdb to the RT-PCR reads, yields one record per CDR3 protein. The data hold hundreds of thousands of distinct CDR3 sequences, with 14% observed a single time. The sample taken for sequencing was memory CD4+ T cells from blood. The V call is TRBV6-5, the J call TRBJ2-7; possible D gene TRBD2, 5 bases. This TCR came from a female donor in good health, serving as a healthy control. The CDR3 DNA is TGTGCCAGCAGTTCAAGCGGAACAATCTCCTACGAGCAGTACTTC. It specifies CASSSSGTISYEQYF.